The source of this T cell receptor beta chain is a study of cytomegalovirus exposure and HLA in healthy donors. This CDR3 spans 15 amino acids. The V segment lost 6 bases and the J segment 8 bases; nucleotides outside the gene matches: 8. Germline values: CDR1 MRHNA, CDR2 SNTAGT. Regarding this clone: Its antigen is still unknown.

Study results and caveats: Sequencing likely produced, as an artifact, a cluster of highly shared sequence variants. Most CMV-associated TCR beta chains appeared HLA-restricted in a later analysis.

In the PCR, 60 Vbeta and 13 Jbeta primers were used. Using immunoSEQ multiplex PCR, the repertoire was profiled, and TCRdb retains in-frame clones only, with some absent. The table shows about 170,000 clones, with around 68% occurring only once. The genes are TRBV6-4 and TRBJ1-6, with 9 nucleotides matching TRBD1. The receptor was isolated from a girl under 18 in good health and CMV-seronegative. The sample consisted of PBMCs. The CDR3, as DNA: TGTGCCAGCAGGCCGGGACAGGGTCGGGATTCACCCCTCCACTTT. It codes for CASRPGQGRDSPLHF.